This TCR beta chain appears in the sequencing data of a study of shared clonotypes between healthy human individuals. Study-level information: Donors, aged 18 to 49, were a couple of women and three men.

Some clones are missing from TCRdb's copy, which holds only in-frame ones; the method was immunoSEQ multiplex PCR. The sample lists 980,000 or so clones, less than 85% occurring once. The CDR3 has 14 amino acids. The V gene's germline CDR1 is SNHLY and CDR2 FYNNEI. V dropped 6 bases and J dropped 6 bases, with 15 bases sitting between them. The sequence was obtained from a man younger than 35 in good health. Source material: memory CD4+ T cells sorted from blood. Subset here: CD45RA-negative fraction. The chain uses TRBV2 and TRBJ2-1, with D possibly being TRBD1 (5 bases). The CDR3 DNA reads TGTGCCAGCAGGGGGCAGGTTGTAGTCAATGAGCAGTTCTTC. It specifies CASRGQVVVNEQFF.